A single sample gave rise to the 28 T cell receptor beta chains below, sequenced in a study of blood T cell repertoires in COVID-19. Here immunoSEQ multiplex PCR was the method, and the copy in TCRdb shows in-frame clones only, minus some. The data contain around 290,000 clones, around nine tenths of them singletons. Sample: peripheral blood. All receptors derive from a woman between 65 and 79 years old with COVID-19, enrolled during active disease.

The rearrangement uses TRBV2 and TRBJ1-5; D may be TRBD1 (6 bases). This CDR3 has 15 amino acids. Trimming left V 6 bases short and J 4 bases short, with 16 bases between. The germline V gene encodes CDR1 SNHLY and CDR2 FYNNEI. CDR3 DNA: TGTGCCAGCAGCGGACAGTCGATTTCGAATCAGCCCCAGCATTTT. Encoded protein: CASSGQSISNQPQHF.

The chain is built from TRBV6-4 and TRBJ2-5; 10 bases line up with TRBD2. CDR3 length equals 15 residues. Germline CDR1 reads MRHNA; CDR2 reads SNTAGT. Trimming took 3 bases from V and 5 from J; bases not matched to a gene: 6. CDR3: CASSEAGGPEETQYF. In DNA form, the CDR3 reads TGTGCCAGCAGTGAAGCGGGGGGGCCGGAGGAGACCCAGTACTTC.

This chain joins TRBV6-5 and TRBJ2-7; TRBD1 matches 10 bases. Germline V gives CDR1 MNHEY, CDR2 SVGAGI. V was clipped by 7 bases and J by 3 bases; unmatched bases: 9. This CDR3 region has 15 residues. The CDR3 loop is CASTRTRDRGYEQYF. The CDR3 DNA reads TGTGCCAGCACTAGAACCCGGGACAGGGGCTACGAGCAGTACTTC.

This chain uses TRBV5-1 with TRBJ1-2; weak D call: TRBD1 (6 bases). Trimming left V 4 bases short and J 2 bases short, with 9 bases between. Germline V gene lookup returns CDR1 SGHRS and CDR2 YFSETQ. The CDR3 is 13 amino acids. The CDR3 DNA reads as TGCGCCAGCAGCGGCGGACAGAACTATGGCTACACCTTC. It yields the protein CASSGGQNYGYTF.

The genes are TRBV6-5 and TRBJ2-2, with 8 bases identical to TRBD2. This CDR3 is 13 amino acids long. The ends lost 8 bases at V and 4 bases at J; junction bases unmatched: 3. Germline V gene lookup returns CDR1 MNHEY and CDR2 SVGAGI. In DNA, the CDR3 is TGTGCCAGCCCGGGGGGGTCCACCGGGGAGCTGTTTTTT. Residues: CASPGGSTGELFF.

This chain links TRBV6-5 with TRBJ1-1, with D uncertain. The V and J ends lost 0 bases and 7 bases respectively, with 12 bases between them. The germline CDR1 and CDR2 sequences are MNHEY and SVGAGI. CDR3 size: 14 residues. The chain's CDR3 is CASSYSGVGNEAFF. CDR3 DNA sequence: TGTGCCAGCAGTTACTCCGGGGTGGGGAATGAAGCTTTCTTT.

The chain employs TRBV15 and TRBJ1-2; 9 nucleotides agree with TRBD1. The germline V gene encodes CDR1 LNHNV and CDR2 YYDKDF (reference sequence). V gave up 5 bases and J gave up 8 bases; unmatched junction bases: 9. There are 14 residues in the CDR3. The CDR3: CATSSERTGVGYTF. In DNA, the CDR3 is TGTGCCACCAGCTCAGAGAGGACAGGGGTAGGCTACACCTTC. Together with reference TRBV15 and TRBJ1-2, the CDR3 gives the full variable domain: DAMVIQNPRYQVTQFGKPVTLSCSQTLNHNVMYWYQQKSSQAPKLLFHYYDKDFNNEADTPDNFQSRRPNTSFCFLDIRSPGLGDTAMYLCATSSERTGVGYTFGSGTRLTVV.

This chain connects TRBV5-1 to TRBJ2-7, with TRBD1 identical over 7 bases. V shed 7 bases and J 5 bases; nucleotides not matched to a gene: 9. Germline CDR1 and CDR2: SGHRS and YFSETQ. The CDR3 totals 13 residues. The CDR3 sequence is CASGRQGWDEQYF. The CDR3 DNA reads TGCGCCAGCGGGCGACAGGGATGGGACGAGCAGTACTTC.

This chain connects TRBV5-4 to TRBJ2-3; 7 bases align to TRBD2. Germline assignment: CDR1 SGHNT and CDR2 YYREEE (reference sequence). There are 17 residues in the CDR3. The ends lost 3 bases at V and 5 bases at J; junction bases unmatched: 15. CDR3: CASSSESGVGWRDTQYF. CDR3 sequence (DNA): TGTGCCAGCAGCTCTGAAAGCGGGGTTGGTTGGAGAGATACGCAGTATTTT. The full variable domain, rest sourced from reference TRBV5-4 and TRBJ2-3, is ETGVTQSPTHLIKTRGQQVTLRCSSQSGHNTVSWYQQALGQGPQFIFQYYREEENGRGNFPPRFSGLQFPNYSSELNVNALELDDSALYLCASSSESGVGWRDTQYFGPGTRLTVL.

V gene TRBV9 combines with J gene TRBJ1-1; 8 bases align to TRBD1. The CDR3 spans 15 residues. V lost 4 bases to trimming and J lost 4 bases; unmatched junction nucleotides: 9. Germline V CDR1 and CDR2: SGDLS, YYNGEE. DNA for the CDR3: TGTGCCAGCAGCTCCCAGGACAGGGCTGGCACTGAAGCTTTCTTT. This gives the protein CASSSQDRAGTEAFF.

The V call is TRBV9, the J call TRBJ2-1; D is unclear. Germline V lookup: CDR1 SGDLS, CDR2 YYNGEE. V lost 0 bases and J 0 bases, leaving 7 bases between the germline ends. The CDR3 consists of 15 residues. The CDR3 loop reads CASSVVGDSYNEQFF. CDR3 nucleotides: TGTGCCAGCAGCGTAGTCGGAGACTCCTACAATGAGCAGTTCTTC.

The V call is TRBV11-2, the J call TRBJ2-7; TRBD2 aligns across 9 bases. The germline V gene encodes CDR1 SGHAT and CDR2 FQNNGV. The V segment lost 1 base and the J segment 4 bases; nucleotides outside the gene matches: 5. This CDR3 is built from 15 residues. The CDR3 region is CASSLGAGGTYEQYF. The CDR3 DNA is TGTGCCAGCAGCTTAGGGGCGGGGGGGACGTACGAGCAGTACTTC.

Note on this clone: The germline gene is not matched at one end of the junction; a read error may be the cause. The chain uses TRBV19 and TRBJ1-1, with 7 nucleotides matching TRBD1. This CDR3 spans 13 amino acids. The germline V gene encodes CDR1 LNHDA and CDR2 SQIVND (reference sequence). The DNA for the CDR3 is TGTGCCAGTAGTTTAGACAGGGCCTCCGAAGCTTTCTTT. Residues: CASSLDRASEAFF.

The chain is built from TRBV30 and TRBJ1-2; D is uncertain. V lost 4 bases and J lost 4, with 10 bases in between. Per the germline V gene, CDR1 is GTSNPN and CDR2 is SVGIG (reference sequence). The CDR3 contains 12 residues. The CDR3 is CAWNVGGYGYTF. CDR3 coding DNA: TGTGCCTGGAACGTGGGAGGCTATGGCTACACCTTC.

This chain uses TRBV3-1 (or the pseudogene TRBV3-2) with TRBJ1-2; no definite D call. V lost 4 bases and J 1 base, leaving 10 bases between the germline ends. CDR1 and CDR2 (germline): LGHDT, YNNKEL (reference sequence). The CDR3 consists of 14 residues. The CDR3 region is CASSRGLVNYGYTF. For the CDR3, the DNA is TGTGCCAGCAGCCGTGGCCTTGTTAACTATGGCTACACCTTC.

V gene TRBV29-1 combines with J gene TRBJ2-5, with D maybe TRBD2 (6 bases). Between the trimmed V and J ends, which lost 3 bases and 2 bases, there was a span of 10 bases. The germline CDR1 and CDR2 sequences are SQVTM and ANQGSEA. CDR3 length: 13 amino acids. CDR3: CSVDRAGQETQYF. CDR3 sequence (DNA): TGCAGCGTTGATAGGGCGGGGCAAGAGACCCAGTACTTC.

The gene calls are TRBV2 and TRBJ2-1; D is perhaps TRBD1 (8 bases). The germline V and J ends were trimmed by 4 bases and 9 bases, with 16 bases remaining between them. The CDR3 is 14 amino acids. Germline CDR1 reads SNHLY; CDR2 reads FYNNEI. The CDR3 is CASSAGQGLSEQFF. CDR3 nucleotide sequence: TGTGCCAGCAGTGCAGGACAGGGACTAAGTGAGCAGTTCTTC.

This sequence joins TRBV30 and TRBJ2-7, with TRBD1 matching 9 bases. Germline V gene sequence: CDR1 GTSNPN, CDR2 SVGIG (reference sequence). V was clipped by 3 bases and J by 4 bases; unmatched bases: 7. The CDR3 is made up of 14 amino acids. The CDR3 here is CAWRPQGARYEQYF. Here the CDR3 DNA reads TGTGCCTGGAGACCACAGGGGGCGAGGTACGAGCAGTACTTC. Drawing the rest from reference TRBV30 and TRBJ2-7, the complete variable domain is SQTIHQWPATLVQPVGSPLSLECTVEGTSNPNLYWYRQAAGRGLQLLFYSVGIGQISSEVPQNLSASRPQDRQFILSSKKLLLSDSGFYLCAWRPQGARYEQYFGPGTRLTVT.

The CDR3 sequence: CASSFSPRGPNTGELFF. The CDR3, as DNA: TGCGCCAGCAGCTTCTCCCCCAGGGGGCCCAACACCGGGGAGCTGTTTTTT. The chain is built from TRBV5-1 and TRBJ2-2, with 8 bases fitting TRBD1. Germline loops: CDR1 SGHRS, CDR2 YFSETQ. This CDR3 is 17 amino acids long. The J segment lost 2 bases and the V segment lost 2 bases, leaving 8 bases of the junction unmatched.

This sequence joins TRBV10-1 and TRBJ2-5, with 8 nucleotides matching TRBD2. Germline-derived CDR1 and CDR2 are WNHNN and SYGVQD (reference sequence). This CDR3 spans 15 amino acids. V shed 0 bases and J 1 base; nucleotides not matched to a gene: 1. The CDR3 DNA follows: TGCGCCAGCAGTGAGTCCGGGACTAGCCAAGAGACCCAGTACTTC. Its protein is CASSESGTSQETQYF.

The sample holds one count of this clone. The genes are TRBV4-1 and TRBJ2-3; TRBD2 matches at 9 bases. J was trimmed by 2 bases and V by 5 bases; bases with no gene match: 14. The CDR3 is 18 residues long. CDR1 is MGHRA, CDR2 YSYEKL, per germline. The CDR3 sequence is CASSESVATSGYTDTQYF. CDR3 bases: TGCGCCAGCAGCGAAAGTGTGGCGACTAGCGGTTACACAGATACGCAGTATTTT.

The rearrangement joins TRBV5-6 to TRBJ1-1; 8 bases line up with TRBD1. Germline values: CDR1 SGHDT, CDR2 YYEEEE. V shed 3 bases, J shed 2 bases, and the junction held 3 bases outside the gene matches. This CDR3 comprises 14 residues. CDR3 DNA: TGTGCCAGCAGCTGGGACAGGACAAACACTGAAGCTTTCTTT. Encoded protein: CASSWDRTNTEAFF.

This clone has only a few counts. The J gene is TRBJ2-5, the V gene TRBV7-2; 9 bases are shared with TRBD2. The CDR3 spans 16 residues. The germline gives CDR1 SGHTA, CDR2 FQGNSA. Germline trimming cut 3 bases from V and 5 bases from J; bases unmatched to any gene: 10. For the CDR3, the DNA is TGTGCCAGCAGCTTCACTGGACTAGCGTTTGGGGAGACCCAGTACTTC. Its translation is CASSFTGLAFGETQYF. Filled out from reference TRBV7-2 and TRBJ2-5, the complete variable domain reads GAGVSQSPSNKVTEKGKDVELRCDPISGHTALYWYRQSLGQGLEFLIYFQGNSAPDKSGLPSDRFSAERTGGSVSTLTIQRTQQEDSAVYLCASSFTGLAFGETQYFGPGTRLLVL.

The gene calls are TRBV5-4 and TRBJ2-7, with D possibly TRBD2 on 6 matching bases. The CDR3 contains 15 residues. Germline V lookup: CDR1 SGHNT, CDR2 YYREEE (reference sequence). V shed 4 bases and J shed 6 bases, with 20 bases lying between them. In DNA form, the CDR3 reads TGTGCCAGCAGCGACCCACGGGACTCAACTGGCGAGCAGTACTTC. It specifies CASSDPRDSTGEQYF.

J is TRBJ2-7 and V is TRBV11-1, with a tentative D call TRBD1 (6 bases). Trimming removed 5 bases from V and 5 bases from J, with 16 bases in between. In germline, CDR1 is SGHAT, CDR2 FQDESV (reference sequence). CDR3 size: 14 residues. Written as DNA, the CDR3 is TGTGCCAGCAGCCGACCAGGGGATCAGCACGAGCAGTACTTC. This sequence encodes CASSRPGDQHEQYF. Full variable domain (remainder filled in from reference TRBV11-1 and TRBJ2-7): EAEVAQSPRYKITEKSQAVAFWCDPISGHATLYWYRQILGQGPELLVQFQDESVVDDSQLPKDRFSAERLKGVDSTLKIQPAELGDSAMYLCASSRPGDQHEQYFGPGTRLTVT.

V and J are TRBV5-6 and TRBJ1-4; D is undetermined. Germline assignment: CDR1 SGHDT and CDR2 YYEEEE. V lost 0 bases and J 8 bases, leaving 17 bases between the germline ends. The CDR3 length is 16 residues. In DNA, the CDR3 is TGTGCCAGCAGCTTGGCCCCCACAGACGATGGGGAAAAACTGTTTTTT. Translation: CASSLAPTDDGEKLFF.

This chain links TRBV6-5 with TRBJ1-2, with D maybe TRBD1 (5 bases). V shed 2 bases and J shed 3 bases, with 10 bases lying between them. Germline V gene lookup returns CDR1 MNHEY and CDR2 SVGAGI. The CDR3 spans 14 residues. CDR3 protein: CASSYGDRDYGYTF. For the CDR3, the DNA is TGTGCCAGCAGTTACGGCGACAGAGACTATGGCTACACCTTC.

On this clone itself: The sample holds other DNA sequences that translate to the same CDR3. V and J are TRBV2 and TRBJ1-2, with D possibly TRBD1 on 5 matching bases. The CDR3 sequence is 13 residues long. Deletions cut 3 bases from V and 2 bases from J, with 7 bases between. CDR1 SNHLY and CDR2 FYNNEI come from the germline V gene. This CDR3 is CASSDPGNYGYTF. In nucleotides, the CDR3 is TGTGCCAGCAGTGATCCAGGGAACTATGGCTACACCTTC.